These 23 T cell receptor beta chains were all obtained from the same sample, sequenced in a study of cytomegalovirus exposure and HLA in healthy donors. PCR employed 60 Vbeta and 13 Jbeta primers. The repertoire was sequenced with immunoSEQ multiplex PCR; TCRdb's copy has only in-frame clones and lacks some. The profile shows 200,000 or so clones, roughly four fifths of them singletons. The sequencing sample was made of PBMCs. These receptors all come from a woman aged 18-29 years in good health and CMV-seropositive.

V gene TRBV4-1 combines with J gene TRBJ2-3, with 8 bases that match TRBD1. This CDR3 has 15 residues. With 5 bases clipped from V and 3 bases from J, the junction kept 7 bases outside the gene matches. The germline V gene has CDR1 MGHRA and CDR2 YSYEKL. CDR3 residues: CASSDRDRPTDTQYF. The CDR3 DNA sequence: TGCGCCAGCAGCGACCGGGACAGGCCTACAGATACGCAGTATTTT.

This chain's CDR3 is CSVTGREKLFF. The CDR3 DNA is TGCAGTGTTACAGGGCGTGAAAAACTGTTTTTT. The chain is built from TRBV20-1 and TRBJ1-4; tentatively, D is TRBD1 (6 bases). Germline-derived CDR1 and CDR2 are DFQATT and SNEGSKA (reference sequence). The V end was cut by 7 bases, the J end by 7 bases, with 10 bases between. The CDR3 has 11 residues.

The chain employs TRBV6-1 and TRBJ1-1; D possibly corresponds to TRBD1 (6 bases). V lost 3 bases and J lost 3, with 17 bases in between. The germline gives CDR1 MNHNS, CDR2 SASEGT. The CDR3 loop spans 16 amino acids. CDR3 sequence reads: CASSEELTGSHTEAFF. The DNA for the CDR3 is TGTGCCAGCAGTGAGGAGCTCACAGGGTCCCACACTGAAGCTTTCTTT.

The V and J genes are TRBV5-4 and TRBJ2-1; 8 bases fit TRBD2. From germline, CDR1 is SGHNT and CDR2 YYREEE (reference sequence). The CDR3 extends over 16 amino acids. V trimming: 5 bases; J trimming: 8 bases; junction bases outside the gene matches: 15. CDR3 nucleotide sequence: TGTGCCAGCAGTTTCGGGACCCGGGGGGGAGTTTATGAGCAGTTCTTC. It encodes CASSFGTRGGVYEQFF.

CDR3 amino acids: CASSLVGDRAGYTF. In DNA, the CDR3 is TGCGCCAGCAGCTTGGTGGGGGACAGGGCTGGCTACACCTTC. This rearrangement joins TRBV5-1 to TRBJ1-2; 9 bases fit TRBD1. V lost 0 bases, J lost 7 bases, and 4 bases stayed unmatched. The CDR3 loop spans 14 amino acids. Germline assignment: CDR1 SGHRS and CDR2 YFSETQ.

The sample holds one count of this clone. The chain uses TRBV11-2 and TRBJ2-3, with 7 bases lining up with TRBD2. Losses at the gene ends were 0 bases for V and 5 bases for J; bases not matched to a gene: 5. This CDR3 is built from 15 residues. Germline CDR1 SGHAT, CDR2 FQNNGV. CDR3: CASSLETGGLDTQYF. The CDR3 nucleotides are TGTGCCAGCAGCTTAGAGACCGGGGGGTTAGATACGCAGTATTTT.

The J gene is TRBJ2-7, the V gene TRBV4-1; D might be TRBD2 (6 bases). Germline CDR1 and CDR2: MGHRA and YSYEKL. The CDR3 is 14 residues long. The V end was cut by 4 bases, the J end by 5 bases, with 15 bases between. The chain's CDR3 is CASSPSSPGDEQYF. The CDR3 DNA reads TGCGCCAGCAGCCCTTCATCTCCGGGGGACGAGCAGTACTTC.

The count of this clone is one. The genes are TRBV5-1 and TRBJ1-1; possibly TRBD1 for D (5 bases). The CDR3 has 13 amino acids. CDR1 SGHRS and CDR2 YFSETQ come from the germline V gene. The V and J ends lost 4 bases and 7 bases respectively, with 14 bases between them. The CDR3, as DNA: TGCGCCAGCAGCCTAACAGGAGGGAGTGAAGCTTTCTTT. Its translation is CASSLTGGSEAFF. The whole variable domain, filled in from reference TRBV5-1 and TRBJ1-1, reads KAGVTQTPRYLIKTRGQQVTLSCSPISGHRSVSWYQQTPGQGLQFLFEYFSETQRNKGNFPGRFSGRQFSNSRSEMNVSTLELGDSALYLCASSLTGGSEAFFGQGTRLTVV.

The CDR3 DNA follows: TGTGCCACCAGCACCAGACTAGCGGGGATCACCGGGGAGCTGTTTTTT. Amino acid sequence: CATSTRLAGITGELFF. J is TRBJ2-2 and V is TRBV15; 11 bases line up with TRBD2. Germline V lookup: CDR1 LNHNV, CDR2 YYDKDF (reference sequence). Trimming removed 4 bases from V and 4 bases from J; junction bases left unmatched: 5. The CDR3 has 16 amino acids.

The chain couples TRBV5-1 to TRBJ1-5; tentative D call: TRBD1 (5 bases). The CDR3 totals 14 residues. Germline V lookup: CDR1 SGHRS, CDR2 YFSETQ. V dropped 2 bases and J dropped 6 bases, with 12 bases sitting between them. CDR3 amino acids: CASSFGGGGQPQHF. The CDR3 region has the DNA TGCGCCAGCAGCTTCGGGGGGGGTGGTCAGCCCCAGCATTTT.

This chain connects TRBV5-6 to TRBJ2-5, with TRBD2 as a possible D gene (6 bases). The CDR3 has 15 residues. The V gene lost 1 base and the J gene lost 3 bases, with 13 bases spanning the gap. Germline assignment: CDR1 SGHDT and CDR2 YYEEEE. The CDR3 protein is CASSLIRSSEETQYF. The CDR3 bases are TGTGCCAGCAGCTTGATTCGCTCTAGCGAAGAGACCCAGTACTTC. Filled out from reference TRBV5-6 and TRBJ2-5, the complete variable domain reads DAGVTQSPTHLIKTRGQQVTLRCSPKSGHDTVSWYQQALGQGPQFIFQYYEEEERQRGNFPDRFSGHQFPNYSSELNVNALLLGDSALYLCASSLIRSSEETQYFGPGTRLLVL.

The chain has TRBV5-1 and TRBJ2-5, with a tentative D call TRBD2 (5 bases). The J call is in doubt because the DNA end fits TRBJ2-7 better. The CDR3 has 15 residues. The germline V gene has CDR1 SGHRS and CDR2 YFSETQ. The CDR3 loop reads CASSPRTGSSYEQYF. DNA of the CDR3: TGCGCCAGCAGCCCACGGACGGGGAGCTCCTACGAGCAGTACTTC.

The chain uses TRBV27 and TRBJ1-4, with TRBD1 identical over 8 bases. In germline, CDR1 is MNHEY, CDR2 SMNVEV (reference sequence). After removal of 4 bases from V and 0 bases from J, the junction contained 10 bases not matched to a gene. This CDR3 is 18 amino acids long. The CDR3 reads CASSSRPGTGATNEKLFF. CDR3 DNA sequence: TGTGCCAGCAGTTCTCGTCCCGGGACAGGTGCAACTAATGAAAAACTGTTTTTT. Variable domain in full (rest from reference TRBV27 and TRBJ1-4): EAQVTQNPRYLITVTGKKLTVTCSQNMNHEYMSWYRQDPGLGLRQIYYSMNVEVTDKGDVPEGYKVSRKEKRNFPLILESPSPNQTSLYFCASSSRPGTGATNEKLFFGSGTQLSVL.

The chain has TRBV5-1 and TRBJ2-7; D may be TRBD2 (6 bases). The V and J ends lost 6 bases and 5 bases respectively, with 24 bases between them. CDR3 length: 16 residues. Germline CDR1 is SGHRS and CDR2 is YFSETQ. The CDR3 sequence is CASKGGRPSRLDEQYF. The CDR3 coding sequence is TGCGCCAGCAAGGGCGGAAGACCTTCCCGACTAGACGAGCAGTACTTC.

This clone appeared once. V gene TRBV2 combines with J gene TRBJ2-5, with 8 bases lining up with TRBD2. Germline trimming cut 4 bases from V and 1 base from J; bases unmatched to any gene: 5. CDR3 length: 15 residues. CDR1 and CDR2 from the germline V gene are SNHLY and FYNNEI. As DNA, the CDR3 is TGTGCCAGCAGTGGGGGAACTAGCGGCCAAGAGACCCAGTACTTC. It encodes CASSGGTSGQETQYF.

The chain combines TRBV28 with TRBJ1-5; 7 bases map to TRBD1. The CDR3 is 12 residues long. V lost 9 bases to trimming and J lost 7 bases; unmatched junction nucleotides: 6. Germline values: CDR1 MDHEN, CDR2 SYDVKM. The CDR3 loop is CASRQGSQPQHF. The CDR3 DNA sequence: TGTGCCAGTCGACAGGGTTCGCAGCCCCAGCATTTT.

The table lists this clone with a count of one. The chain recombines TRBV28 with TRBJ1-5, with 8 bases fitting TRBD1. Germline V gives CDR1 MDHEN, CDR2 SYDVKM. The CDR3 totals 14 residues. Trimming removed 8 bases from V and 3 bases from J; junction bases left unmatched: 6. As DNA, the CDR3 is TGTGCCAGCTCTGGGACAGGCTACAATCAGCCCCAGCATTTT. It translates to CASSGTGYNQPQHF. Using reference TRBV28 and TRBJ1-5 for the parts outside the CDR3, the full variable domain is DVKVTQSSRYLVKRTGEKVFLECVQDMDHENMFWYRQDPGLGLRLIYFSYDVKMKEKGDIPEGYSVSREKKERFSLILESASTNQTSMYLCASSGTGYNQPQHFGDGTRLSIL.

The rearrangement links TRBV2 to TRBJ2-5, with a possible D match to TRBD1 (6 bases). Germline assignment: CDR1 SNHLY and CDR2 FYNNEI. Trimming left V 7 bases short and J 5 bases short, with 17 bases between. This CDR3 has 14 amino acids. In nucleotides, the CDR3 is TGTGCCAGCATGGGGGCTTGGGGGAGCGAGACCCAGTACTTC. Translating gives CASMGAWGSETQYF.

The rearrangement uses TRBV28 and TRBJ2-7, with 10 bases lining up with TRBD1. The length of the CDR3 is 15 residues. The germline V gene encodes CDR1 MDHEN and CDR2 SYDVKM. V lost 5 bases to trimming and J lost 4 bases; unmatched junction nucleotides: 8. The CDR3 DNA reads as TGTGCCAGCAGTGGCCGGGACAGGGGTTTTTACGAGCAGTACTTC. Residues: CASSGRDRGFYEQYF.

The chain joins TRBV7-9 to TRBJ1-3; D remains ambiguous. CDR3 length: 13 amino acids. Germline V gene lookup returns CDR1 SEHNR and CDR2 FQNEAQ (reference sequence). V was pared by 2 bases and J by 4 bases, with 6 bases between. As DNA, the CDR3 is TGTGCCAGCAGCTTAATTCCAGGAAACACCATATATTTT. This codes for CASSLIPGNTIYF.

The rearrangement links TRBV2 to TRBJ1-1; TRBD1 matches 9 bases. The CDR3 length is 14 residues. CDR1 and CDR2 from the germline V gene are SNHLY and FYNNEI. Losses at the gene ends were 5 bases for V and 4 bases for J; bases not matched to a gene: 5. The chain's CDR3 is CASSRQGVRTEAFF. CDR3 nucleotide sequence: TGTGCCAGCAGTCGACAGGGGGTTCGCACTGAAGCTTTCTTT.

The chain couples TRBV2 to TRBJ2-5; 7 bases align to TRBD2. Germline CDR1 reads SNHLY; CDR2 reads FYNNEI. The V segment lost 0 bases and the J segment 3 bases; nucleotides outside the gene matches: 1. The CDR3 is 14 amino acids. CDR3 amino acids: CASSEALAEETQYF. CDR3 coding DNA: TGTGCCAGCAGTGAAGCTCTAGCGGAAGAGACCCAGTACTTC.

The rearrangement joins TRBV13 to TRBJ2-1, with D unresolved. The germline V gene encodes CDR1 PRHDT and CDR2 FYEKMQ (reference sequence). This CDR3 has 11 residues. Trimming pared 4 bases from V and 9 bases from J, leaving 7 bases between. DNA for the CDR3: TGTGCCAGCAGCTCCCCCGGTGAGCAGTTCTTC. Translated, it gives CASSSPGEQFF.